This entry lists 9 T cell receptor beta chains sequenced from one sample in a study of CD8 T cells in Susac syndrome. With random hexamers, reverse transcription was performed on roughly 0.45 to 1 ug of RNA. Using its own MiXCR run on the immunoSEQ multiplex PCR reads, TCRdb lists one record per CDR3 protein. This table holds more than 90,000 distinct CDR3 sequences, around 94% found once. Material for sequencing was CD4+ T cells from PBMCs. The receptors were gathered from a human donor with multiple sclerosis.

The rearrangement joins TRBV12-3 or TRBV12-4 to TRBJ2-2; D may be TRBD1 or TRBD2 (5 bases each). The CDR3 has 12 residues. The V and J ends lost 8 bases and 6 bases respectively, with 10 bases between them. Here the CDR3 DNA reads TGTGCCAGCCTACTGGGGGCCGGGGAGCTGTTTTTT. It is translated as CASLLGAGELFF.

The rearrangement uses TRBV9 and TRBJ2-7; 13 nucleotides line up with TRBD2. V trimming: 4 bases; J trimming: 2 bases; junction bases outside the gene matches: 9. CDR3 length: 17 residues. Germline assignment: CDR1 SGDLS and CDR2 YYNGEE. CDR3 nucleotide sequence: TGTGCCAGCAGCCTACGGCCGGGACTAGCGGGGACCTACGAGCAGTACTTC. Protein product: CASSLRPGLAGTYEQYF.

This chain joins TRBV3-1 and TRBJ1-4; D gene ambiguous. This CDR3 is built from 14 residues. Trimming stripped 8 bases from V and 2 bases from J, with 12 bases between. From germline, CDR1 is LGHDT and CDR2 YNNKEL (reference sequence). The CDR3 DNA follows: TGTGCCAGCCAGAGAAGGAGTACTAATGAAAAACTGTTTTTT. Residues: CASQRRSTNEKLFF.

The CDR3 spells CASSQGVAEAFF. Here the CDR3 DNA reads TGTGCCAGCAGCCAGGGGGTCGCTGAAGCTTTCTTT. The V call is TRBV3-1, the J call TRBJ1-1, with D maybe TRBD1 (5 bases). Germline lookup yields CDR1 LGHDT and CDR2 YNNKEL (reference sequence). The V gene lost 3 bases and the J gene lost 6 bases, with 8 bases spanning the gap. The CDR3 extends over 12 amino acids.

The CDR3 reads CASSLREGPFTDTQYF. The CDR3, as DNA: TGTGCCAGCAGTTTACGGGAGGGGCCATTCACAGATACGCAGTATTTT. The chain links TRBV27 to TRBJ2-3; TRBD2 matches at 8 bases. The CDR3 has 16 residues. The ends lost 2 bases at V and 2 bases at J; junction bases unmatched: 6. From germline, CDR1 is MNHEY and CDR2 SMNVEV (reference sequence).

The V and J genes are TRBV6-2 or TRBV6-3 and TRBJ1-1; D is unresolved. The CDR3 has 12 amino acids. Between the trimmed V and J ends, which lost 2 bases and 7 bases, there was a span of 8 bases. CDR1 MNHEY and CDR2 SVGEGT come from the germline V gene. For the CDR3, the DNA is TGTGCCAGCAGTTACCCATCAGTTGAAGCTTTCTTT. This codes for CASSYPSVEAFF.

This clonotype appeared once. The chain is built from TRBV14 and TRBJ1-1, with a weak D call TRBD1 (5 bases). Per the germline V gene, CDR1 is SGHDN and CDR2 is FVKESK. There are 16 residues in the CDR3. V was clipped by 0 bases and J by 6 bases, with 17 bases between them. The CDR3 reads CASSQDLGTALSEAFF. The CDR3 nucleotides are TGTGCCAGCAGCCAAGATTTGGGGACCGCTCTTTCTGAAGCTTTCTTT.

This chain connects TRBV7-8 to TRBJ1-1, with D possibly TRBD1 on 5 matching bases. The CDR3 covers 15 residues. Germline loops: CDR1 SGHVS, CDR2 FQNEAQ. V lost 4 bases and J 5 bases, leaving 17 bases between the germline ends. The CDR3 reads CASSSSRDRGTEAFF. CDR3 nucleotide sequence: TGTGCCAGCAGCTCCAGCCGGGACCGAGGGACTGAAGCTTTCTTT. The full variable domain, its missing parts supplied by reference TRBV7-8 and TRBJ1-1, is GAGVSQSPRYKVAKRGQDVALRCDPISGHVSLFWYQQALGQGPEFLTYFQNEAQLDKSGLPSDRFFAERPEGSVSTLKIQRTQQEDSAVYLCASSSSRDRGTEAFFGQGTRLTVV.

This chain links TRBV3-1 with TRBJ2-3; D might be TRBD1 or TRBD2, each matching 6 bases. Trimming left V 1 base short and J 5 bases short, with 13 bases between. Germline V lookup: CDR1 LGHDT, CDR2 YNNKEL (reference sequence). The CDR3 runs to 15 residues. The CDR3 spells CASSQVGGRLDTQYF. CDR3 bases: TGTGCCAGCAGCCAAGTCGGGGGCCGGTTAGATACGCAGTATTTT.